These 32 T cell receptor beta chains originate from one sample sequenced in a study of T cell responses to AZD1222 COVID-19 vaccine. Method: immunoSEQ multiplex PCR; TCRdb's copy keeps in-frame clones and lacks some. The sample has roughly 150,000 clones, around 92% seen once. Here the sequenced sample was peripheral blood, taken 28 days after the second AZD1222 dose. The receptors here all came from an adult who received the AZD1222 COVID-19 vaccine.

This clone was observed a single time. The chain recombines TRBV18 with TRBJ1-1; 8 positions match TRBD1. Germline loops: CDR1 KGHSH, CDR2 LQKENI. V lost 10 bases, J lost 0 bases, and 10 bases stayed unmatched. The CDR3 sequence is 15 residues long. The CDR3 coding sequence is TGTGCCAACACAATGAACAGGGGGATGAACACTGAAGCTTTCTTT. Protein: CANTMNRGMNTEAFF.

The chain has TRBV10-3 and TRBJ1-5, with a possible D match to TRBD1 (5 bases). Germline V gene sequence: CDR1 ENHRY, CDR2 SYGVKD. V lost 3 bases to trimming and J lost 7 bases, with 16 bases between them. The CDR3 is made up of 15 amino acids. The CDR3 here is CAISERSQQGQPQHF. CDR3 nucleotide sequence: TGTGCCATCAGTGAACGGAGCCAGCAGGGACAGCCCCAGCATTTT.

This clone ranks as medium-sized. The CDR3 region is CASTEGGTEAFF. As DNA, the CDR3 is TGCGCCAGCACCGAGGGGGGCACTGAAGCTTTCTTT. The chain uses TRBV4-1 and TRBJ1-1, with a possible D match to TRBD1 (6 bases). This CDR3 region has 12 residues. V lost 7 bases and J 4 bases, leaving 10 bases between the germline ends. Germline loops: CDR1 MGHRA, CDR2 YSYEKL.

The chain is built from TRBV5-8 and TRBJ2-7; 7 bases line up with TRBD2. The CDR3 spans 15 residues. The junction had 11 bases not matched to a gene; V was cut back by 6 bases and J by 2 bases. CDR1 is SGHTS, CDR2 YDEGEE, per germline. CDR3 sequence reads: CASTYGGEGPYEQYF. As DNA, the CDR3 is TGTGCCAGCACATATGGCGGGGAGGGGCCCTACGAGCAGTACTTC.

V gene TRBV4-1 combines with J gene TRBJ1-1; D gene unclear. This CDR3 has 13 amino acids. Germline-derived CDR1 and CDR2 are MGHRA and YSYEKL. Trimming removed 1 base at V and 1 base at J, with 4 bases between. The CDR3 sequence: CASSQGQNTEAFF. Here the CDR3 DNA reads TGCGCCAGCAGCCAAGGGCAGAACACTGAAGCTTTCTTT.

The CDR3 here is CASSVEGNRMAYNSPLHF. The CDR3 coding sequence is TGTGCCAGCAGTGTGGAGGGGAATAGGATGGCCTATAATTCACCCCTCCACTTT. V is TRBV2 and J is TRBJ1-6; D is possibly TRBD1 (5 bases). CDR1 and CDR2 from the germline V gene are SNHLY and FYNNEI. The CDR3 is 18 amino acids. Trimming left V 4 bases short and J 2 bases short, with 18 bases between.

The chain couples TRBV5-6 to TRBJ1-2; the D is unclear. V shed 4 bases and J shed 0 bases, with 10 bases lying between them. Germline V gives CDR1 SGHDT, CDR2 YYEEEE. CDR3 length equals 14 residues. The CDR3 DNA sequence: TGTGCCAGCAGCATCGGGAGTTCTAACTATGGCTACACCTTC. This codes for CASSIGSSNYGYTF.

J is TRBJ2-7 and V is TRBV6-1; D is unclear. Deletions cut 3 bases from V and 0 bases from J, with 9 bases between. The CDR3 is made up of 14 amino acids. Germline assignment: CDR1 MNHNS and CDR2 SASEGT. CDR3 sequence: CASSEPGLSYEQYF. In nucleotides, the CDR3 is TGTGCCAGCAGTGAGCCGGGCCTCTCCTACGAGCAGTACTTC.

This clone came up once. The chain combines TRBV11-3 with TRBJ1-5, with TRBD1 matching over 7 bases. The germline gives CDR1 SGHNT, CDR2 YENEEA. Trimming removed 8 bases from V and 0 bases from J; junction bases left unmatched: 4. The length of the CDR3 is 14 residues. The CDR3 DNA reads TGTGCCAGCGGACAGGAGCATAGCAATCAGCCCCAGCATTTT. This gives the protein CASGQEHSNQPQHF.

The rearrangement joins TRBV11-2 to TRBJ1-2; the match to TRBD1 covers 10 bases. Germline loops: CDR1 SGHAT, CDR2 FQNNGV. Losses at the gene ends were 9 bases for V and 7 bases for J; bases not matched to a gene: 8. The length of the CDR3 is 13 residues. The CDR3 loop reads CASTRQGALGYTF. The DNA for the CDR3 is TGTGCCAGTACTAGACAGGGGGCGCTTGGCTACACCTTC.

The chain carries TRBV6-5 and TRBJ1-1; D may be TRBD1 (5 bases). CDR1 MNHEY and CDR2 SVGAGI come from the germline V gene. The germline V and J ends were trimmed by 6 bases and 1 base, with 12 bases remaining between them. The CDR3 runs 14 residues. CDR3 in amino acids: CASRIQDGNTEAFF. In DNA, the CDR3 is TGTGCCAGCAGGATACAGGACGGGAACACTGAAGCTTTCTTT.

The gene calls are TRBV25-1 and TRBJ1-2; tentative D call: TRBD1 (5 bases). CDR3 length equals 15 residues. Germline V gene data show CDR1 as MGHDK and CDR2 as SYGVNS. Trimming pared 3 bases from V and 5 bases from J, leaving 16 bases between. The CDR3 here is CASSEAGTSGYGYTF. Here the CDR3 DNA reads TGTGCCAGCAGTGAGGCAGGGACCAGTGGGTATGGCTACACCTTC.

DNA of the CDR3: TGTGCCAGTAGTCTCCCGGGGAGCGACAGTCTAGGCTACACCTTC. It encodes CASSLPGSDSLGYTF. The chain joins TRBV19 to TRBJ1-2, with TRBD1 as a possible D gene (5 bases). The germline V and J ends were trimmed by 5 bases and 8 bases, with 21 bases remaining between them. The CDR3 extends over 15 amino acids. Germline CDR1 is LNHDA and CDR2 is SQIVND (reference sequence).

The chain has TRBV21-1 and TRBJ2-2; the DNA was not compared with TRBD2, the D call given in the table. TRBV21-1 is designated a pseudogene. The length of the CDR3 is 17 residues. Written as DNA, the CDR3 is TGTGCCAGCAGCAAAGTGGAGGGGTGGTCGAACACCGGGGAGCTGTTTTTT. This translates into CASSKVEGWSNTGELFF.

The rearrangement uses TRBV15 and TRBJ1-4; D is possibly TRBD1 (6 bases). Germline V lookup: CDR1 LNHNV, CDR2 YYDKDF (reference sequence). The V end lost 1 base, the J end lost 7 bases, and 19 bases lay between the germline ends. The CDR3 runs to 17 residues. CDR3 amino acids: CATSRARYRARGEKLFF. As DNA, the CDR3 is TGTGCCACCAGCAGAGCCCGTTACAGGGCCCGGGGTGAAAAACTGTTTTTT.

The CDR3 DNA reads as TGTGCCAGCAGCCCCCGGCCAGGATGGGGCGAAAAACTGTTTTTT. Protein sequence: CASSPRPGWGEKLFF. V is TRBV16 and J is TRBJ1-4; a weak D match, TRBD1 (5 bases). Deletions cut 4 bases from V and 8 bases from J, with 17 bases between. Germline V gene lookup returns CDR1 KGHSY and CDR2 FQNENV. The CDR3 covers 15 residues.

The chain recombines TRBV6-6 with TRBJ1-2; D gene uncertain. In germline, CDR1 is MNHNY, CDR2 SVGAGI (reference sequence). With 6 bases removed from V and 1 base from J, the gap between germline ends came to 6 bases. The CDR3 loop spans 12 amino acids. The CDR3 loop is CASSADNYGYTF. The DNA of the CDR3 is TGTGCCAGCAGCGCTGATAACTATGGCTACACCTTC.

J is TRBJ2-3 and V is TRBV29-1; D uncertain. Trimming cost V 4 bases and J 0 bases, with 17 bases left between them. This CDR3 spans 16 amino acids. Germline V lookup: CDR1 SQVTM, CDR2 ANQGSEA. Written as DNA, the CDR3 is TGCAGCGTTGCACAGCTGGCGATCACTAGCACAGATACGCAGTATTTT. It is translated as CSVAQLAITSTDTQYF.

The chain combines TRBV5-1 with TRBJ2-2; D gene ambiguous. Trimming removed 4 bases from V and 2 bases from J, with 12 bases in between. The CDR3 is 15 amino acids. Germline values: CDR1 SGHRS, CDR2 YFSETQ. The chain's CDR3 is CASSPYSANTGELFF. The CDR3 bases are TGCGCCAGCAGCCCCTACTCCGCTAACACCGGGGAGCTGTTTTTT.

J is TRBJ1-2 and V is TRBV6-5, with D unclear. Looked up from germline, CDR1 is MNHEY and CDR2 is SVGAGI. This CDR3 has 13 amino acids. V was cut by 5 bases and J by 1 base, with 8 bases left in between. CDR3 nucleotide sequence: TGTGCCAGCAGTATGACGGATAACTATGGCTACACCTTC. This translates into CASSMTDNYGYTF.

V is TRBV5-1 and J is TRBJ1-4, with unresolved D. Looked up from germline, CDR1 is SGHRS and CDR2 is YFSETQ. The CDR3 is 15 amino acids. Trimming took off 0 bases at V and 1 base at J, with 7 bases between the two ends. The CDR3 DNA follows: TGCGCCAGCAGCTTGGTGGCAGGAACTAATGAAAAACTGTTTTTT. This sequence encodes CASSLVAGTNEKLFF. The full variable domain, rest sourced from reference TRBV5-1 and TRBJ1-4, is KAGVTQTPRYLIKTRGQQVTLSCSPISGHRSVSWYQQTPGQGLQFLFEYFSETQRNKGNFPGRFSGRQFSNSRSEMNVSTLELGDSALYLCASSLVAGTNEKLFFGSGTQLSVL.

The V gene is TRBV11-2, the J gene TRBJ1-1, with D possibly TRBD1 on 5 matching bases. V was cut by 1 base and J by 7 bases, with 10 bases left in between. Germline CDR1 and CDR2: SGHAT and FQNNGV. The CDR3 length is 13 residues. The CDR3 protein is CASSLASGGEAFF. The CDR3 DNA sequence: TGTGCCAGCAGCTTAGCTAGTGGGGGTGAAGCTTTCTTT.

This clone has only one observation. J is TRBJ1-1 and V is TRBV11-2, with no clear D. With 8 bases removed from V and 1 base from J, the gap between germline ends came to 5 bases. The V gene's germline CDR1 is SGHAT and CDR2 FQNNGV. This CDR3 spans 11 amino acids. In DNA, the CDR3 is TGTGCCAGCCGGGGGAACACTGAAGCTTTCTTT. It yields the protein CASRGNTEAFF. Looking up the rest from reference TRBV11-2 and TRBJ1-1 gives the full variable domain: EAGVAQSPRYKIIEKRQSVAFWCNPISGHATLYWYQQILGQGPKLLIQFQNNGVVDDSQLPKDRFSAERLKGVDSTLKIQPAKLEDSAVYLCASRGNTEAFFGQGTRLTVV.

The rearrangement uses TRBV15 and TRBJ1-1; 7 nucleotides line up with TRBD1. V lost 3 bases and J lost 1; bases outside the gene matches: 8. Germline V CDR1 and CDR2: LNHNV, YYDKDF (reference sequence). The CDR3 is made up of 16 amino acids. The CDR3: CATSRMTGSTNTEAFF. The CDR3 region has the DNA TGTGCCACCAGCAGGATGACAGGGTCAACGAACACTGAAGCTTTCTTT.

The chain uses TRBV5-4 and TRBJ2-7, with no clear D. The CDR3 is 12 residues long. V lost 5 bases, J lost 3 bases, and 9 bases lay in between. CDR1 and CDR2 (germline): SGHNT, YYREEE (reference sequence). CDR3 DNA sequence: TGTGCCAGCAGTTTCAGAGGCTACGAGCAGTACTTC. Encoded protein: CASSFRGYEQYF.

This chain joins TRBV6-6 and TRBJ1-3, with a tentative D call TRBD1 (5 bases). V lost 10 bases, J lost 0 bases, and 7 bases lay in between. From germline, CDR1 is MNHNY and CDR2 SVGAGI (reference sequence). This CDR3 is 12 amino acids long. CDR3 protein: CATGGSGNTIYF. The CDR3 DNA sequence: TGTGCCACGGGGGGCTCTGGAAACACCATATATTTT.

The V and J genes are TRBV3-1 (or the pseudogene TRBV3-2) and TRBJ1-4; 7 nucleotides align to TRBD1. J lost 7 bases, V lost 4 bases, and 9 bases had no gene match. The CDR3 loop spans 15 amino acids. The V gene's germline CDR1 is LGHDT and CDR2 YNNKEL (reference sequence). The CDR3 nucleotides read TGTGCCAGCAGCCTCTCGGCGCAGGGGGGTGAAAAACTGTTTTTT. Its protein product is CASSLSAQGGEKLFF.

V gene TRBV3-1 (or the pseudogene TRBV3-2) combines with J gene TRBJ1-3, with 12 bases matching TRBD1. Germline CDR1 is LGHDT and CDR2 is YNNKEL (reference sequence). The CDR3 loop spans 18 amino acids. Trimming removed 5 bases from V and 2 bases from J; junction bases left unmatched: 10. This CDR3 is CASSTRDRGLPAGNTIYF. The DNA for the CDR3 is TGTGCCAGCAGCACGCGGGACAGGGGGCTTCCCGCTGGAAACACCATATATTTT.

A word on this clone: Other DNA sequences in the same sample also yield this CDR3. The chain joins TRBV11-2 to TRBJ1-5, with D perhaps matching TRBD1 (6 bases). CDR3 length equals 15 residues. CDR1 and CDR2 (germline): SGHAT, FQNNGV. Trimming took off 3 bases at V and 1 base at J, with 10 bases between the two ends. This CDR3 is CASSLGGGSNQPQHF. In nucleotides, the CDR3 is TGTGCCAGCAGCTTGGGAGGGGGAAGCAATCAGCCCCAGCATTTT. Full variable domain (remainder filled in from reference TRBV11-2 and TRBJ1-5): EAGVAQSPRYKIIEKRQSVAFWCNPISGHATLYWYQQILGQGPKLLIQFQNNGVVDDSQLPKDRFSAERLKGVDSTLKIQPAKLEDSAVYLCASSLGGGSNQPQHFGDGTRLSIL.

The CDR3 sequence: CASRASGSPVGGYTF. CDR3 DNA: TGTGCCAGCAGAGCCTCAGGGTCTCCGGTTGGAGGCTACACCTTC. The chain recombines TRBV2 with TRBJ1-2; a weak D match, TRBD1 (5 bases). The germline V and J ends were trimmed by 6 bases and 8 bases, with 22 bases remaining between them. The germline V gene encodes CDR1 SNHLY and CDR2 FYNNEI. The CDR3 consists of 15 residues.

This chain uses TRBV2 with TRBJ2-6; no clear D. Germline lookup yields CDR1 SNHLY and CDR2 FYNNEI. V was clipped by 3 bases and J by 2 bases, with 2 bases between them. The CDR3 consists of 13 residues. The CDR3 DNA sequence: TGTGCCAGCAGTGATGCTGGGGCCAACGTCCTGACTTTC. The encoded protein is CASSDAGANVLTF.

The chain couples TRBV4-1 to TRBJ1-1, with D maybe TRBD1 (5 bases). Germline V gene sequence: CDR1 MGHRA, CDR2 YSYEKL. Trimming removed 10 bases at V and 5 bases at J, with 14 bases between. The CDR3 runs to 12 residues. The CDR3 DNA reads TGCGCCACACCGGCACGGGGGACTGAAGCTTTCTTT. Its protein is CATPARGTEAFF.